The source of this T cell receptor (beta chain) is a study of cytomegalovirus exposure and HLA in healthy donors. The CDR3 contains 15 residues. V dropped 2 bases and J dropped 5; count of bases not matched to a gene: 3. Per the germline V gene, CDR1 is PRHDT and CDR2 is FYEKMQ (reference sequence). The assay was immunoSEQ multiplex PCR, and TCRdb's table has in-frame clones only and misses some. The table records tens of thousands of clones, about 92% of them present only once. The TCR was taken from a man between 18 and 29 years old in good health and CMV-seronegative. Material: PBMCs. The V call is TRBV13, the J call TRBJ1-5; 10 bases are a match to TRBD1. The CDR3: CASSLSGTGDQPQHF. The CDR3 coding sequence is TGTGCCAGCAGCTTATCTGGGACAGGGGATCAGCCCCAGCATTTT.